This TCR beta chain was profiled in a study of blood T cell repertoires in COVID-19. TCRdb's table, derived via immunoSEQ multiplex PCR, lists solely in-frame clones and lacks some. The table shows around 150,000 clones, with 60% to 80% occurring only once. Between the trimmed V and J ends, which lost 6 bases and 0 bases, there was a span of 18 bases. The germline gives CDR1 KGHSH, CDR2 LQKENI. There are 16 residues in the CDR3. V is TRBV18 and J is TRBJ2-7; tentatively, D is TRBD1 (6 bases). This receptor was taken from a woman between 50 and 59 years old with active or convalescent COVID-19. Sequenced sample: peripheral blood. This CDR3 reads CASSITGSLSSYEQYF. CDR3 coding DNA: TGTGCCAGCTCCATCACAGGGAGCCTTAGCTCCTACGAGCAGTACTTC.